This TCR beta chain was sequenced during a study of T cell responses to AZD1222 COVID-19 vaccine. Study-level background: Combined were second doses at about 4 or about 12 weeks.

This clone was seen only once. Its antigen is unidentified. Study-level results: Clonal diversity was possibly underestimated, and the donors were mostly white British, with more females. Across the whole spike, CD4 TCRs peaked at regions 160-218 and 743-854. When two AZD1222 doses had been given, Spike-specific TCR breadth and depth rose.

The data were produced by immunoSEQ multiplex PCR, yet TCRdb's version contains in-frame clones alone and is incomplete. The repertoire consists of roughly 130,000 clones, with 88% occurring once and the leading ten covering roughly 7.4%. Germline CDR1 is LNHNV and CDR2 is YYDKDF (reference sequence). The CDR3 contains 20 residues. Losses at the gene ends were 1 base for V and 0 bases for J; bases not matched to a gene: 8. The sequence was collected from an adult in good health. The chain has TRBV15 and TRBJ2-2, with TRBD2 identical over 13 bases. The material was peripheral blood, obtained on day 0 of AZD1222 vaccination. This CDR3 is CATSRGPGLAGQTNTGELFF. The CDR3 DNA reads as TGTGCCACCAGCAGAGGTCCGGGACTAGCGGGGCAAACGAACACCGGGGAGCTGTTTTTT.